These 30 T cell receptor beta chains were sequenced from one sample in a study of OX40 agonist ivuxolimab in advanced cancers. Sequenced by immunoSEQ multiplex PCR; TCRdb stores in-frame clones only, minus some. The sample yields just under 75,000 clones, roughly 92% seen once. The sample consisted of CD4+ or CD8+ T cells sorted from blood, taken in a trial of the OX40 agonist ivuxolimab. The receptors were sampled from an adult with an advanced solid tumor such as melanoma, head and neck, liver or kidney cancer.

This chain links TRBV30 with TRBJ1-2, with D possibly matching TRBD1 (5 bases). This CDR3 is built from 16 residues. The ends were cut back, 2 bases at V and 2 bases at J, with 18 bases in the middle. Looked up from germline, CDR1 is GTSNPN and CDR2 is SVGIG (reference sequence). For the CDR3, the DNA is TGTGCCTGGAGTCCTACTAGGGGCAGGTCGAACTATGGCTACACCTTC. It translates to CAWSPTRGRSNYGYTF. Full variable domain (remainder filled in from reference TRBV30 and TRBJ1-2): SQTIHQWPATLVQPVGSPLSLECTVEGTSNPNLYWYRQAAGRGLQLLFYSVGIGQISSEVPQNLSASRPQDRQFILSSKKLLLSDSGFYLCAWSPTRGRSNYGYTFGSGTRLTVV.

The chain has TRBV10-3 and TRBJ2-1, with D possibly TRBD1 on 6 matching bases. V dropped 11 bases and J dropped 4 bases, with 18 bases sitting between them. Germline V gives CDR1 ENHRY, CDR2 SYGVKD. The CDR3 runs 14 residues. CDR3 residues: CAARNTTGYNEQFF. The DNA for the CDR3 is TGTGCCGCAAGAAACACGACAGGTTACAATGAGCAGTTCTTC.

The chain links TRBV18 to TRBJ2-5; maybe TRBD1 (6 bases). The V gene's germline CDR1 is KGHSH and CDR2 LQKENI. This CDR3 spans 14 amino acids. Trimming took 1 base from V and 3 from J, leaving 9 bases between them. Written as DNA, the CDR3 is TGTGCCAGCTCACCACAGCAGGGGAAAGAGACCCAGTACTTC. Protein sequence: CASSPQQGKETQYF.

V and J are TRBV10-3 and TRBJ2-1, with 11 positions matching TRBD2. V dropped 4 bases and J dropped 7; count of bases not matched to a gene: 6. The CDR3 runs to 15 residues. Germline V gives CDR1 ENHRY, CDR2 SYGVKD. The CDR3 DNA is TGTGCCATCAGTGGGGCTAGCGGGAGGTCGAATGAGCAGTTCTTC. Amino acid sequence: CAISGASGRSNEQFF.

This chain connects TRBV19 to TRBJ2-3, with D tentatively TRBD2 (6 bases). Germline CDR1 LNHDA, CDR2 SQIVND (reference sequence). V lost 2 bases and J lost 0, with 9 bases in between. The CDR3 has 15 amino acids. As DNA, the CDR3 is TGTGCCAGTAGTATATCCAGCGGGAGCACAGATACGCAGTATTTT. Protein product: CASSISSGSTDTQYF.

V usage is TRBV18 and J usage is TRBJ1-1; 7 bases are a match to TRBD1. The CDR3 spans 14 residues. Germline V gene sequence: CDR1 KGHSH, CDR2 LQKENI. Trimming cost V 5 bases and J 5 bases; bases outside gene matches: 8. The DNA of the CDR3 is TGTGCCAGCTCAACAGGGACAGCCGCAACTGAAGCTTTCTTT. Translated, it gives CASSTGTAATEAFF.

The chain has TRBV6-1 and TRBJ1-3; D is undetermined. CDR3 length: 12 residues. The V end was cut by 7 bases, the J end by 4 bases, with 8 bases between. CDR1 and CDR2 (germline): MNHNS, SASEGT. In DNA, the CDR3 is TGTGCCAGCAAGGCGGACGGAAACACCATATATTTT. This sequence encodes CASKADGNTIYF.

The CDR3 DNA sequence: TGTGCCACAGCGCCGGGACACAGAACCTACGAGCAGTACTTC. Protein sequence: CATAPGHRTYEQYF. The genes are TRBV19 and TRBJ2-7, with D maybe TRBD1 (6 bases). The CDR3 has 14 amino acids. Germline-derived CDR1 and CDR2 are LNHDA and SQIVND (reference sequence). V lost 10 bases and J 2 bases, leaving 18 bases between the germline ends.

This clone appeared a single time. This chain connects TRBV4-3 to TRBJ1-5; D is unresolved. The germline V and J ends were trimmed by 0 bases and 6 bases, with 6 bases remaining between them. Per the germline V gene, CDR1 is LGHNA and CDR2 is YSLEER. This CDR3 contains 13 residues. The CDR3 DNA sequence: TGCGCCAGCAGCCAAGATGGGTTTCAGCCCCAGCATTTT. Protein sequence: CASSQDGFQPQHF.

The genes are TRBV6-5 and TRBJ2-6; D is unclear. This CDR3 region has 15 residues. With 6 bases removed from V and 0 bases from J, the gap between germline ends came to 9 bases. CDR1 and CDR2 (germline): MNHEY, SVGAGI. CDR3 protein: CASSPRVSGANVLTF. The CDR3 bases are TGTGCCAGCAGCCCAAGGGTCTCTGGGGCCAACGTCCTGACTTTC.

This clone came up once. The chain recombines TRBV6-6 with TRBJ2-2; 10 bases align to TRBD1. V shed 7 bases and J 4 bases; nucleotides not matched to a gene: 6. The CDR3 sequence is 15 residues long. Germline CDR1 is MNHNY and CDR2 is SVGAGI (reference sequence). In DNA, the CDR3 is TGTGCCAGCAAACCGGGACAGGGGAGCACCGGGGAGCTGTTTTTT. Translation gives CASKPGQGSTGELFF.

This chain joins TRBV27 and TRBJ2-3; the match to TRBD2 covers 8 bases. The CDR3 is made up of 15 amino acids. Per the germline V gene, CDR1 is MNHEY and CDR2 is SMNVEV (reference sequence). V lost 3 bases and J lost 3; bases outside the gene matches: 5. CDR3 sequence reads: CASSLASGSTDTQYF. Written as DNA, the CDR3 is TGTGCCAGCAGTTTGGCTAGCGGGTCTACAGATACGCAGTATTTT.

The CDR3 nucleotides are TGTGCTAGTGGTGGTCCCTGGTCTGGGGCCAACGTCCTGACTTTC. This gives the protein CASGGPWSGANVLTF. This chain uses TRBV12-5 with TRBJ2-6, with D hard to call. V was shortened by 5 bases and J by 1 base, with 9 bases between the two germline ends. CDR1 and CDR2 from the germline V gene are LGHNT and FRNRAP. The CDR3 is 15 amino acids.

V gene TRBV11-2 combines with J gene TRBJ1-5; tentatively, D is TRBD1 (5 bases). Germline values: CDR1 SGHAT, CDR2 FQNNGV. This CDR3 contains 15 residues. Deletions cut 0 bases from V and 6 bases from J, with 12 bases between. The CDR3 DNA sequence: TGTGCCAGCAGCTTAGATCAAACAGGTATTCAGCCCCAGCATTTT. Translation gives CASSLDQTGIQPQHF.

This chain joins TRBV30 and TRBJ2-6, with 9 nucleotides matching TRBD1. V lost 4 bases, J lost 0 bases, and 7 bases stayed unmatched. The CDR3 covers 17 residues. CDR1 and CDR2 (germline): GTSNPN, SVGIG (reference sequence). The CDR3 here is CAWNLKTGGSGANVLTF. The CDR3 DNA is TGTGCCTGGAACTTAAAGACAGGGGGCTCTGGGGCCAACGTCCTGACTTTC.

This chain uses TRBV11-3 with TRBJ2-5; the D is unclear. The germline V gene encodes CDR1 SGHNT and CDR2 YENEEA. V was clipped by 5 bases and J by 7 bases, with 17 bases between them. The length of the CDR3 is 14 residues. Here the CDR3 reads CASSRPSGKGTQYF. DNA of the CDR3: TGTGCCAGCAGCCGACCCTCTGGGAAGGGGACCCAGTACTTC.

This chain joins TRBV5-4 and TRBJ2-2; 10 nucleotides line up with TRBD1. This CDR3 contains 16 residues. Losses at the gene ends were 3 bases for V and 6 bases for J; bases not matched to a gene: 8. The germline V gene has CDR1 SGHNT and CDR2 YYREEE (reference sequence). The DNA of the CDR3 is TGTGCCAGCAGCTCTGGGACAGGGGTGTCCTCCGGGGAGCTGTTTTTT. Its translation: CASSSGTGVSSGELFF. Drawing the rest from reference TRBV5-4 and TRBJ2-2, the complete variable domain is ETGVTQSPTHLIKTRGQQVTLRCSSQSGHNTVSWYQQALGQGPQFIFQYYREEENGRGNFPPRFSGLQFPNYSSELNVNALELDDSALYLCASSSGTGVSSGELFFGEGSRLTVL.

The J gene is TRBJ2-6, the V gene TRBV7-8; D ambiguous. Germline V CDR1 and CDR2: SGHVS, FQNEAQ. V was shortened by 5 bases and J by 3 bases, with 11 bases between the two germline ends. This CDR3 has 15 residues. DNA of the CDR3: TGTGCCAGCAGCGCCTGGTACGGTGGGGCCAACGTCCTGACTTTC. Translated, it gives CASSAWYGGANVLTF.

The CDR3 sequence is CASSSTGLNTGELFF. DNA of the CDR3: TGTGCCAGCAGTTCAACCGGACTGAACACCGGGGAGCTGTTTTTT. The V gene is TRBV6-1, the J gene TRBJ2-2, with D possibly being TRBD2 (5 bases). The CDR3 extends over 15 amino acids. The germline gives CDR1 MNHNS, CDR2 SASEGT. V was cut by 5 bases and J by 1 base, with 11 bases left in between.

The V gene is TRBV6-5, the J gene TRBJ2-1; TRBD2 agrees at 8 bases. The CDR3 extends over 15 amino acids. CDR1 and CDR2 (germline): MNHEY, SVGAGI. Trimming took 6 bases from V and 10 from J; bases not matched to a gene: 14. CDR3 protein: CASRPTSVPSGEQFF. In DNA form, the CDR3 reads TGTGCCAGCAGGCCGACTAGCGTCCCGTCGGGGGAGCAGTTCTTC.

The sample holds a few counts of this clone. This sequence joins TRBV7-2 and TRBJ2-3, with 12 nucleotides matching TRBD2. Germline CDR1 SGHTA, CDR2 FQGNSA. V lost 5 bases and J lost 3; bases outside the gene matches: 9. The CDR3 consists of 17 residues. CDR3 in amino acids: CASSLGALAGGTDTQYF. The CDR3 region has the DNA TGTGCCAGCAGCCTGGGGGCCCTAGCGGGAGGGACAGATACGCAGTATTTT.

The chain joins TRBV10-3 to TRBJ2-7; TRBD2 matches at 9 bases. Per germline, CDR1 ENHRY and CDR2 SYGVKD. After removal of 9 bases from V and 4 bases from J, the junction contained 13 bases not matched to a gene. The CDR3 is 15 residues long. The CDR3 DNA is TGTGCCATTTCCTACTCGACTAGCGGAGATTACGAGCAGTACTTC. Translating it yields CAISYSTSGDYEQYF.

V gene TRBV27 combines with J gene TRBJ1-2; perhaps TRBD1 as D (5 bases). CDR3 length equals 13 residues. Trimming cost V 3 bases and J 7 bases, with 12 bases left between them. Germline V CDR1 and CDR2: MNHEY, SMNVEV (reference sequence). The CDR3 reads CASSLTDRVGYTF. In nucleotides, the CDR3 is TGTGCCAGCAGTTTGACAGACCGAGTTGGCTACACCTTC.

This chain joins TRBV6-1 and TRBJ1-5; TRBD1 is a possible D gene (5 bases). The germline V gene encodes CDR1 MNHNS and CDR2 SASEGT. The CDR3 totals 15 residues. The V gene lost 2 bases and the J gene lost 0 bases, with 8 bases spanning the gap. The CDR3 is CASSEIGASNQPQHF. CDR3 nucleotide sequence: TGTGCCAGCAGTGAAATCGGGGCTAGCAATCAGCCCCAGCATTTT.

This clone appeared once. CDR3 residues: CASSFSPSQAGNTIYF. The DNA for the CDR3 is TGTGCCAGCAGCTTCAGTCCCAGCCAAGCTGGAAACACCATATATTTT. J is TRBJ1-3 and V is TRBV7-2; D unclear. The V end lost 3 bases, the J end lost 2 bases, and 14 bases lay between the germline ends. The CDR3 spans 16 residues. Germline V gives CDR1 SGHTA, CDR2 FQGNSA.

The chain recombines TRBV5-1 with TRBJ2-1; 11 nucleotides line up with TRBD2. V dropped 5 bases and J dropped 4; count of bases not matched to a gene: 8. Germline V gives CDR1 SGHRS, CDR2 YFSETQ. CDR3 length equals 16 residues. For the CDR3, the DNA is TGCGCCAGCAGGTTGACTAGCGGGATTGTATACAATGAGCAGTTCTTC. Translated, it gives CASRLTSGIVYNEQFF.

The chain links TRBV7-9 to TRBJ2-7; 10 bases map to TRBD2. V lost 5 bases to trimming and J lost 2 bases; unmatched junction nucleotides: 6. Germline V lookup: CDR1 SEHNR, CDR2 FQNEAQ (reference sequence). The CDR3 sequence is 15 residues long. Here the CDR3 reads CASSAGLAEAYEQYF. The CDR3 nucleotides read TGTGCCAGCAGCGCCGGACTAGCGGAAGCCTACGAGCAGTACTTC.

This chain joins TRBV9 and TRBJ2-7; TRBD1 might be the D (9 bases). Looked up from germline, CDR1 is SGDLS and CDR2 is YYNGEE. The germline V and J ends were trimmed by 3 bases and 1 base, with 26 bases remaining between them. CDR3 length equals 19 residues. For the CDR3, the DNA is TGTGCCAGCAGCGCGGGACAGGGATTAGCTAGCGGGTTATCCTACGAGCAGTACTTC. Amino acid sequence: CASSAGQGLASGLSYEQYF.

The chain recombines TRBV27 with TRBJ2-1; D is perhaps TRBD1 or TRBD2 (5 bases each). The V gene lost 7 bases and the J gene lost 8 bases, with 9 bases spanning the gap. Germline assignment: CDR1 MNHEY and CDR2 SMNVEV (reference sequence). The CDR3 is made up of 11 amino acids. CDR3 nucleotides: TGTGCCAGCAACATGGGACATGAGCAGTTCTTC. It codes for CASNMGHEQFF.

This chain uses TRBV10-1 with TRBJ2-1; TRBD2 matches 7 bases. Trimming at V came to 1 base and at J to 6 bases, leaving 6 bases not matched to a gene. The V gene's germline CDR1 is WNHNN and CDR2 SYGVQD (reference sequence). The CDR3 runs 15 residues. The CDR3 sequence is CASSELSSGSNEQFF. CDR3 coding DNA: TGCGCCAGCAGTGAGTTGTCTAGCGGAAGCAATGAGCAGTTCTTC.